The 21 T cell receptor beta chains reported below all come from one sample, sequenced in a study of T cells in Graves' hyperthyroidism and ophthalmopathy. TCR beta CDR3 sequences were amplified from RNA transcripts. With the HTBI primer set, the TCR CDR3 went through a first round of RT-PCR. One entry per CDR3 protein results from TCRdb running MiXCR on the multiplex PCR reads. Of hundreds of thousands of distinct CDR3 sequences in the sample, over 15% were seen once. The material sequenced was blood. The receptors come from a woman aged 45-65 years with Graves' hyperthyroidism that later progressed to Graves' ophthalmopathy.

This clonotype was found many times. The CDR3 sequence is CASDSGNEQFF. The CDR3 nucleotides are TGTGCCAGCGACTCCGGCAATGAGCAGTTCTTC. V and J are TRBV12-3 or TRBV12-4 and TRBJ2-1; D is uncertain. V was cut by 8 bases and J by 6 bases, with 8 bases left in between. The CDR3 totals 11 residues.

In nucleotides, the CDR3 is TGTGCCAGCAGCGCCACCGGGACTTATGCCTACGAGCAGTACTTC. This sequence encodes CASSATGTYAYEQYF. The V gene is TRBV9, the J gene TRBJ2-7, with D perhaps TRBD2 (6 bases). The V end was cut by 3 bases, the J end by 2 bases, with 15 bases between. This CDR3 spans 15 amino acids. CDR1 is SGDLS and CDR2 is YYNGEE in the germline V gene.

This clonotype was recorded many times. The chain links TRBV20-1 to TRBJ2-1; tentatively, D is TRBD2 (5 bases). This CDR3 spans 12 amino acids. Trimming pared 2 bases from V and 8 bases from J, leaving 10 bases between. The germline V gene encodes CDR1 DFQATT and CDR2 SNEGSKA (reference sequence). For the CDR3, the DNA is TGCAGTGCTAGACTAGCTGGCGATGAGCAGTTCTTC. This gives the protein CSARLAGDEQFF.

The chain recombines TRBV20-1 with TRBJ2-3, with TRBD2 matching 8 bases. This CDR3 is 16 amino acids long. Trimming at V came to 0 bases and at J to 1 base, leaving 6 bases not matched to a gene. Germline CDR1 is DFQATT and CDR2 is SNEGSKA (reference sequence). CDR3 coding DNA: TGCAGTGCTAGAGATCCCCGGGGGGGCGGCACAGATACGCAGTATTTT. This sequence encodes CSARDPRGGGTDTQYF.

This clonotype appeared a few times. This chain connects TRBV20-1 to TRBJ1-3; D is possibly TRBD1 (5 bases). Germline V lookup: CDR1 DFQATT, CDR2 SNEGSKA (reference sequence). The CDR3 length is 15 residues. Trimming removed 6 bases at V and 3 bases at J, with 18 bases between. The CDR3 sequence: CSAAMAGGGGNTIYF. The CDR3 DNA reads TGCAGTGCCGCCATGGCGGGGGGAGGTGGAAACACCATATATTTT.

In its sample, this clonotype was seen many times. The V call is TRBV2, the J call TRBJ2-1; TRBD2 matches at 7 bases. Germline-derived CDR1 and CDR2 are SNHLY and FYNNEI. This CDR3 has 12 amino acids. V shed 6 bases and J 8 bases; nucleotides not matched to a gene: 4. Written as DNA, the CDR3 is TGTGCCAGCAGGTCGGGGGGTTATGAGCAGTTCTTC. Translating it yields CASRSGGYEQFF.

This clonotype was counted a few times. The J gene is TRBJ2-5, the V gene TRBV5-1, with 13 bases matching TRBD2. This CDR3 has 17 residues. Germline assignment: CDR1 SGHRS and CDR2 YFSETQ. V gave up 2 bases and J gave up 3 bases; unmatched junction bases: 7. The chain's CDR3 is CASSFGQGLAGEETQYF. CDR3 in DNA: TGCGCCAGCAGCTTTGGGCAAGGACTAGCGGGGGAAGAGACCCAGTACTTC.

This clonotype was recorded at least ten times. The genes are TRBV12-3 or TRBV12-4 and TRBJ2-2; 8 bases agree with TRBD1. The CDR3 runs 16 residues. After removal of 3 bases from V and 4 bases from J, the junction contained 7 bases not matched to a gene. CDR3 bases: TGTGCCAGCAGTTTCCTGACAGGGGACCCCACCGGGGAGCTGTTTTTT. This codes for CASSFLTGDPTGELFF.

J is TRBJ2-5 and V is TRBV9, with 9 bases fitting TRBD2. The V gene's germline CDR1 is SGDLS and CDR2 YYNGEE. The CDR3 consists of 16 residues. V was pared by 0 bases and J by 5 bases, with 8 bases of the junction left unmatched. The CDR3 region has the DNA TGTGCCAGCAGCGTAGGTATAGCGGGGGTTGGCGAGACCCAGTACTTC. It codes for CASSVGIAGVGETQYF.

This clonotype came up many times. The gene calls are TRBV3-1 and TRBJ1-1; no reliable D call. CDR1 and CDR2 (germline): LGHDT, YNNKEL (reference sequence). V lost 4 bases, J lost 3 bases, and 12 bases lay in between. The CDR3 has 14 amino acids. This chain's CDR3 is CASSPRPRDTEAFF. In nucleotides, the CDR3 is TGTGCCAGCAGCCCCCGCCCCCGGGACACTGAAGCTTTCTTT.

This clonotype was recorded a few times. The chain uses TRBV6-1 and TRBJ1-2, with 7 bases that match TRBD1. CDR3 size: 12 residues. V lost 6 bases, J lost 8 bases, and 6 bases stayed unmatched. Germline loops: CDR1 MNHNS, CDR2 SASEGT. CDR3 region: CASRTGAGGYTF. The DNA of the CDR3 is TGTGCCAGCAGAACAGGGGCGGGCGGCTACACCTTC.

This clonotype was seen many times. This CDR3 is CASSLALRPETSGGRLDNEQFF. CDR3 coding DNA: TGTGCCAGCAGTTTAGCGCTCAGACCAGAGACTAGCGGGGGGCGACTTGACAATGAGCAGTTCTTC. The chain employs TRBV12-3 or TRBV12-4 and TRBJ2-1; the match to TRBD2 covers 13 bases. The CDR3 consists of 22 residues. Trimming at V came to 0 bases and at J to 5 bases, leaving 19 bases not matched to a gene.

This clonotype was counted only a few times. The chain employs TRBV14 and TRBJ2-2; D remains ambiguous. The CDR3 covers 13 residues. The germline V gene encodes CDR1 SGHDN and CDR2 FVKESK. Trimming removed 3 bases from V and 4 bases from J, with 6 bases in between. The CDR3 protein is CASSQISTGELFF. The CDR3, as DNA: TGTGCCAGCAGCCAGATCAGCACCGGGGAGCTGTTTTTT. The full variable domain, completed using reference TRBV14 and TRBJ2-2, is EAGVTQFPSHSVIEKGQTVTLRCDPISGHDNLYWYRRVMGKEIKFLLHFVKESKQDESGMPNNRFLAERTGGTYSTLKVQPAELEDSGVYFCASSQISTGELFFGEGSRLTVL.

CDR3 amino acids: CASSQGTGRNKETQYF. For the CDR3, the DNA is TGTGCCAGCAGCCAAGGTACGGGACGCAATAAAGAGACCCAGTACTTC. The chain uses TRBV3-1 and TRBJ2-5, with D perhaps given as TRBD1 or TRBD2 (5 bases each). CDR1 LGHDT and CDR2 YNNKEL come from the germline V gene (reference sequence). Trimming stripped 1 base from V and 3 bases from J, with 15 bases between. The CDR3 sequence is 16 residues long.

In DNA form, the CDR3 reads TGTGCCAGCAGCGTAGGTCGGGGGCAGTATGGCTACACCTTC. Translating gives CASSVGRGQYGYTF. This chain connects TRBV9 to TRBJ1-2; perhaps TRBD1 as D (6 bases). Trimming removed 0 bases at V and 5 bases at J, with 11 bases between. Germline CDR1 SGDLS, CDR2 YYNGEE. This CDR3 region has 14 residues.

Worth noting for this clonotype: A read error may account for a junction end that differs from germline. V gene TRBV6-2 or TRBV6-3 combines with J gene TRBJ2-4; D ambiguous. The CDR3 length is 12 residues. Germline V gene lookup returns CDR1 MNHEY and CDR2 SVGEGT. CDR3 DNA: TGTGCCACCAGTTCAACCGAGAACATTCAGTACTTC. This translates into CATSSTENIQYF.

The chain has TRBV20-1 and TRBJ1-5; D may be TRBD1 (5 bases). This CDR3 has 18 amino acids. Per germline, CDR1 DFQATT and CDR2 SNEGSKA (reference sequence). V was clipped by 3 bases and J by 0 bases, with 21 bases between them. The CDR3 DNA reads as TGCAGTGCTAGGGACCGCCTCCGGGACCGATATAGCAATCAGCCCCAGCATTTT. Translation: CSARDRLRDRYSNQPQHF.

The table lists this clonotype with many counts. The chain recombines TRBV2 with TRBJ2-3, with D tentatively TRBD1 (7 bases). Looked up from germline, CDR1 is SNHLY and CDR2 is FYNNEI. The CDR3 consists of 17 residues. Trimming left V 6 bases short and J 5 bases short, with 24 bases between. For the CDR3, the DNA is TGTGCCAGCAGCGTCCCAGGAGGGGGCGCATTTTTAGATACGCAGTATTTT. Its protein product is CASSVPGGGAFLDTQYF.

The J gene is TRBJ2-3, the V gene TRBV12-5; D is unclear. In germline, CDR1 is LGHNT, CDR2 FRNRAP. V lost 1 base and J 6 bases, leaving 11 bases between the germline ends. The CDR3 runs 14 residues. The CDR3 DNA reads as TGTGCTAGTGGTTTGGGGGCCGCCTCGGATACGCAGTATTTT. Its translation is CASGLGAASDTQYF.

This clonotype has at least ten counts. The chain couples TRBV7-3 to TRBJ2-1, with D possibly being TRBD1 or TRBD2 (5 bases each). V gave up 2 bases and J gave up 5 bases, with 16 bases separating them. The CDR3 has 16 amino acids. Germline V gene data show CDR1 as SGHTA and CDR2 as FQGTGA. The CDR3: CASSLAWGRGDNEQFF. Written as DNA, the CDR3 is TGTGCCAGCAGCTTAGCCTGGGGACGGGGAGACAATGAGCAGTTCTTC.

This clonotype has more than one count but fewer than ten. The gene calls are TRBV6-5 and TRBJ1-1; 11 nucleotides align to TRBD1. CDR3 length: 16 residues. The V segment lost 4 bases and the J segment 3 bases; nucleotides outside the gene matches: 7. Germline V gene lookup returns CDR1 MNHEY and CDR2 SVGAGI. The CDR3 nucleotides are TGTGCCAGCAGTTCCCCGGGACAGGGGGGGGACACTGAAGCTTTCTTT. Translating gives CASSSPGQGGDTEAFF.